This section outlines one T cell receptor (beta chain) sequence together with its context. This sample is drawn from a study of shared clonotypes between healthy human individuals. Looking at the study overall: Used for every donor were three CD4 naive, three CD4 memory, two CD8 naive and one CD8 memory plate.

From germline, CDR1 is MDHEN and CDR2 SYDVKM. The CDR3 has 13 amino acids. V shed 3 bases and J shed 5 bases, with 11 bases lying between them. Naive CD4+ cells were CD45RA-selected; the remaining cells were memory. The table came from immunoSEQ multiplex PCR; TCRdb's copy has only in-frame clones and leaves some out. The sample records some 580,000 clones, 95% to 98% being singletons. The genes are TRBV28 and TRBJ2-7; possible D gene TRBD2, 5 bases. This receptor was obtained from a woman between 25 and 40 years old in good health. The sequenced sample was naive CD4+ T cells sorted from blood. Subset defined: CD45RA+ positively selected. This chain's CDR3 is CASSFREKNEQYF. The CDR3 coding sequence is TGTGCCAGCAGTTTTCGGGAAAAGAACGAGCAGTACTTC. The whole variable domain, filled in from reference TRBV28 and TRBJ2-7, reads DVKVTQSSRYLVKRTGEKVFLECVQDMDHENMFWYRQDPGLGLRLIYFSYDVKMKEKGDIPEGYSVSREKKERFSLILESASTNQTSMYLCASSFREKNEQYFGPGTRLTVT.